The sequence of this T cell receptor (beta chain) was determined in a study of radiation and T cells in renal cell carcinoma. Time point in this sample: baseline pretreatment blood. Regarding treatment: 15 Gy SBRT to primary tumor, nephrectomy 4 weeks later. The patient's renal cell carcinoma had clear cell pathology. Profiling relied on immunoSEQ multiplex PCR, and the TCRdb table lists in-frame clones only, not all of them. The sample holds 45,000 or so clones; 83% are singletons and the top ten take roughly 30%. As to this clone: The target antigen is unknown.

From germline, CDR1 is ENHRY and CDR2 SYGVKD. V dropped 6 bases and J dropped 11; count of bases not matched to a gene: 8. CDR3 length: 13 residues. Findings and caveats of the study: In blood, top tumor clones expanded by 2 weeks, shrinking by 4.

The clonotype comes from a woman aged 70-85 years with renal cell carcinoma. The source material was blood, sampled from a patient whose treatment included radiotherapy and nephrectomy. The J gene is TRBJ2-5, the V gene TRBV10-3; 11 nucleotides match TRBD1. This chain's CDR3 is CAIRPGQGAGQYF. The CDR3 DNA follows: TGTGCCATCAGACCAGGACAGGGGGCAGGGCAGTACTTC.